The entry below describes one TCR beta chain. Its specificity is not known. The CDR3 spans 12 residues. The germline gives CDR1 GTSNPN, CDR2 SVGIG (reference sequence). With 5 bases removed from V and 5 bases from J, the gap between germline ends came to 12 bases. This sample is drawn from a study of cytomegalovirus exposure and HLA in healthy donors. Study findings and constraints: In a later analysis, V- and J-gene trimming of beta chains associated with a DCLRE1C missense variant, replicated independently.

The PCR employed 60 Vbeta primers together with 13 Jbeta primers. Profiling relied on immunoSEQ multiplex PCR, and the TCRdb table lists in-frame clones only, not all of them. In all, the sample yields fewer than 200,000 clones. The chain links TRBV30 to TRBJ1-1; no firm D call. This receptor was obtained from a man younger than 40 in good health and CMV-seronegative. The sample comprised PBMCs. The CDR3 protein is CAWLLPGTEAFF. CDR3 DNA sequence: TGTGCCTGGTTGCTTCCGGGGACTGAAGCTTTCTTT.